This T cell receptor beta chain came from a study of T cell changes during pregnancy in multiple sclerosis. The CDR3 covers 17 residues. V lost 6 bases, J lost 0 bases, and 17 bases lay in between. CDR1 and CDR2 from the germline V gene are MDHEN and SYDVKM. Sequenced by immunoSEQ multiplex PCR; TCRdb stores in-frame clones only, minus some. The sample has about 49,000 clones; 85% to 95% are singletons. This chain links TRBV28 with TRBJ2-2; no firm D call. The sample in question was CD8+ T cells from peripheral blood mononuclear cells, obtained before pregnancy. The TCR was taken from a female donor with multiple sclerosis, enrolled in a pregnancy study. The CDR3 DNA sequence: TGTGCCAGCAGCTACTCCCGCGGCGGAACGAACACCGGGGAGCTGTTTTTT. It codes for CASSYSRGGTNTGELFF. Based on the CDR3 plus reference TRBV28 and TRBJ2-2, the full variable domain is DVKVTQSSRYLVKRTGEKVFLECVQDMDHENMFWYRQDPGLGLRLIYFSYDVKMKEKGDIPEGYSVSREKKERFSLILESASTNQTSMYLCASSYSRGGTNTGELFFGEGSRLTVL.